The table lists the clone carrying this TCR beta chain with many counts. This entry is derived from a study of identical twins. The germline CDR1 and CDR2 sequences are SGHRS and YFSETQ. The CDR3 has 18 amino acids. Trimming at V came to 4 bases and at J to 7 bases, leaving 19 bases not matched to a gene. Each CDR3 protein gets one entry after TCRdb re-called the 5' RACE reads with MiXCR. The sample holds about 690,000 distinct CDR3 sequences, over 5% seen once. Specimen: naive T cells sorted from blood. The rearrangement links TRBV5-1 to TRBJ2-1, with TRBD2 identical over 8 bases. The source of this sequence is a young man in good health. CDR3 sequence reads: CASSPSGGNALAGNEQFF. The CDR3 DNA follows: TGCGCCAGCAGCCCCTCGGGAGGGAATGCTCTGGCAGGGAATGAGCAGTTCTTC.